The rows below give T cell receptor beta chains drawn from one sample of a study of blood T cell repertoires in COVID-19. TCRdb keeps only in-frame clones here, not all; method: immunoSEQ multiplex PCR. The sample records 170,000 or so clones, about 88% being singletons. The sequencing sample was made of peripheral blood. These receptors were collected from a man aged 18 to 35 who had recovered from COVID-19. Each CDR3 is given with its conserved first and last residue. A D gene is named only where the DNA matches it firmly. Expanded clones get a size class; other rows say once, few or many, or leave the size out.

>TRBV6-2/TRBV6-3|TRBJ2-1|14|few|TRBD2
TGTGCCAGCAGTCAATCCGGGACTAGATATGAGCAGTTCTTC
CASSQSGTRYEQFF
>TRBV9|TRBJ2-1|15|NA|TRBD1
TGTGCCAGCAGCGGACAGGGGAGCTCCTACAATGAGCAGTTCTTC
CASSGQGSSYNEQFF
>TRBV25-1|TRBJ1-6|16|NA|TRBD1
TGTGCCAGCAGCCATAGGACAGGGGTAGGGGGTTCACCCCTCCACTTT
CASSHRTGVGGSPLHF
>TRBV27|TRBJ2-7|15|NA|TRBD1
TGTGCCAGCAAAGAGGGACAGGGCCTGTCCTACGAGCAGTACTTC
CASKEGQGLSYEQYF
>TRBV5-3|TRBJ2-7|11|NA|NA
TGTGCCAGTCAGGGATTCTACGAGCAGTACTTC
CASQGFYEQYF
>TRBV7-2|TRBJ1-5|12|few|NA
TGTGCCAGCAGCTTAGATAATACAGCCCAGCATTTT
CASSLDNTAQHF
>TRBV25-1|TRBJ1-2|13|NA|NA
TGTGCCAGCAGTTTGCAGGGGTACTATGGCTACACCTTC
CASSLQGYYGYTF
>TRBV14|TRBJ2-5|17|NA|TRBD2
TGTGCCAGCAGCCTGCCCCGGGGAAGCGGGAGAAGGGAGACCCAGTACTTC
CASSLPRGSGRRETQYF
>TRBV2|TRBJ2-1|13|NA|NA
TGTGCCAGCAGTGAGCGAGCTTACAATGAGCAGTTCTTC
CASSERAYNEQFF
>TRBV6-5|TRBJ2-1|15|NA|NA
TGTGCCAGCAGTTATTGGGGGGACTCCTACAATGAGCAGTTCTTC
CASSYWGDSYNEQFF
>TRBV7-9|TRBJ1-5|15|few|TRBD1
TGTGCCAGCAGCTTATATAGGGGGCAGCATCAGCCCCAGCATTTT
CASSLYRGQHQPQHF
>TRBV5-4|TRBJ1-2|13|NA|NA
TGTGCCAGCAGCGACAACGTTAACTATGGCTACACCTTC
CASSDNVNYGYTF
>TRBV19|TRBJ1-1|15|NA|TRBD1
TGTGCCAGTAGCCGGACAGGGGCCCTGGGCACTGAAGCTTTCTTT
CASSRTGALGTEAFF
>TRBV9|TRBJ2-1|15|NA|TRBD2
TGTGCCAGCAGCCCTAGCGGAAGCTCCTACAATGAGCAGTTCTTC
CASSPSGSSYNEQFF
>TRBV29-1|TRBJ1-2|12|NA|NA
TGCAGCGCCGGCGGGGAGAACTATGGCTACACCTTC
CSAGGENYGYTF
>TRBV5-5|TRBJ1-5|14|NA|TRBD1
TGTGCCAGCAGCCCGGAGACAGGGATGAAGCCCCAGCATTTT
CASSPETGMKPQHF
>TRBV4-3|TRBJ2-7|15|NA|TRBD2
TGCGCCAGCAGCCCCGGGACTAGCGGAACCTACGAGCAGTACTTC
CASSPGTSGTYEQYF
>TRBV5-4|TRBJ1-2|14|NA|NA
TGTGCCAGCAGGCGAACAGAACATAACTATGGCTACACCTTC
CASRRTEHNYGYTF
>TRBV2|TRBJ2-1|14|NA|NA
TGTGCCAGCAGTGGGTCTAGCGCCTACAATGAGCAGTTCTTC
CASSGSSAYNEQFF
>TRBV7-2|TRBJ2-1|14|NA|NA
TGTGCCAGCACCGAGACGGGGACCTACAATGAGCAGTTCTTC
CASTETGTYNEQFF
>TRBV5-5|TRBJ2-1|15|NA|NA
TGTGCCAGCAGCCCAGAGGAGGGTTGGGGAAATGAGCAGTTCTTC
CASSPEEGWGNEQFF
>TRBV5-1|TRBJ2-7|15|once|TRBD2
TGCGCCAGCAGCCTTGGCTCCGGGAGGGCGGGGGAGCAGTACTTC
CASSLGSGRAGEQYF
>TRBV5-1|TRBJ1-3|15|NA|NA
TGCGCCAGCGACTTGGACGAGCACTCTGGAAACACCATATATTTT
CASDLDEHSGNTIYF
>TRBV6-5|TRBJ1-1|12|NA|NA
TGTGCCAGCAGACTTCCCCAGGGCGCCGCTTTCTTT
CASRLPQGAAFF
>TRBV11-1|TRBJ2-4|14|NA|NA
TGTGCCAGCAGCTCCCCTAGGCAGGGGAACATTCAGTACTTC
CASSSPRQGNIQYF
>TRBV7-2|TRBJ1-4|15|NA|NA
TGTGCCAGCAGCTTAGTCAGCGGGAAAACGGAAAAACTGTTTTTT
CASSLVSGKTEKLFF
>TRBV6-1|TRBJ1-2|13|NA|NA
TGTGCCAGCAGTGAACAACAGGGTTGGGGCTACACCTTC
CASSEQQGWGYTF
>TRBV9|TRBJ1-1|12|NA|NA
TGTGCCAGCAGCCAATGGAACACTGAAGCTTTCTTT
CASSQWNTEAFF
>TRBV6-2/TRBV6-3|TRBJ2-7|16|NA|TRBD1
TGTGCCAGCAGTTACTCGATCCGGGACAGGGGACACGAGCAGTACTTC
CASSYSIRDRGHEQYF
>TRBV7-2|TRBJ1-2|14|NA|NA
TGTGCCAGCAGCCCGAAAACAGGAGACTATGGCTACACCTTC
CASSPKTGDYGYTF
>TRBV9|TRBJ1-1|14|NA|NA
TGTGCCAGCAGCGCCGGACAGTTTAACACTGAAGCTTTCTTT
CASSAGQFNTEAFF
>TRBV6-5|TRBJ1-1|12|NA|NA
TGTGCCAGCAGTTCAGTGGGACACCCGGCTTTCTTT
CASSSVGHPAFF
>TRBV6-5|TRBJ1-1|13|NA|TRBD1
TGTGCCACCCCGAGACAGGGGAACACTGAAGCTTTCTTT
CATPRQGNTEAFF
>TRBV11-3|TRBJ2-1|16|NA|TRBD2
TGTGCCAGCAGCCCCCCGGGACTAGCGGGAGTGAATGAGCAGTTCTTC
CASSPPGLAGVNEQFF
>TRBV15|TRBJ2-5|16|NA|TRBD2
TGTGCCACCAGCAGAGTACTAGCGGGGACGCAAGAGACCCAGTACTTC
CATSRVLAGTQETQYF
>TRBV3-1/TRBV3-2|TRBJ2-2|14|NA|TRBD1
TGTGCCAGCAGCCAACAGGGGGCCGTCGGGGAGCTGTTTTTT
CASSQQGAVGELFF
>TRBV4-3|TRBJ2-1|15|NA|TRBD1
TGCGCCAGCAGCCAAGAGAGTCAGACAGGGGATGAGCAGTTCTTC
CASSQESQTGDEQFF
>TRBV5-1|TRBJ2-2|17|NA|TRBD1
TGCGCCAGCACCCCCAGGGACAGGGGTTTGGGCACCGGGGAGCTGTTTTTT
CASTPRDRGLGTGELFF
>TRBV19|TRBJ2-1|16|many|TRBD1
TGTGCCAGTAGTCTGATAACAGGGGGCCCCTACAATGAGCAGTTCTTC
CASSLITGGPYNEQFF
>TRBV6-5|TRBJ2-3|15|NA|TRBD1
TGTGCCAGCAGCACGGGACAGGGCTACACAGATACGCAGTATTTT
CASSTGQGYTDTQYF
>TRBV27|TRBJ1-2|16|NA|TRBD1
TGTGCCAGCAGTCCTGGACAGGGTGGTCTCCTCTATGGCTACACCTTC
CASSPGQGGLLYGYTF
>TRBV7-2|TRBJ2-7|12|NA|NA
TGTGCCAGCAGCTCCACTGTTTACGAGCAGTACTTC
CASSSTVYEQYF
>TRBV19|TRBJ2-5|14|NA|NA
TGTGCCAGTAGTATTTATGGCTCCCAAGAGACCCAGTACTTC
CASSIYGSQETQYF
>TRBV4-1|TRBJ2-5|11|NA|NA
TGCGCCAGCCGGGGAGAAGAGACCCAGTACTTC
CASRGEETQYF
>TRBV30|TRBJ2-3|14|NA|NA
TGTGCCTGGAACGTTGGCGGGAGCACAGATACGCAGTATTTT
CAWNVGGSTDTQYF
>TRBV2|TRBJ2-1|13|NA|NA
TGTGCCAGCAGTGGGACAGAGTACAATGAGCAGTTCTTC
CASSGTEYNEQFF
>TRBV19|TRBJ2-1|18|NA|TRBD2
TGTGCCAGTAGCCGCGGCGGACTAGCGGGGATCTCCTACAATGAGCAGTTCTTC
CASSRGGLAGISYNEQFF
>TRBV6-5|TRBJ1-1|14|NA|NA
TGTGCCAGCAGACCTTCCACAGGGTCCACTGAAGCTTTCTTT
CASRPSTGSTEAFF
>TRBV5-4|TRBJ2-7|14|NA|TRBD1
TGTGCCAGCAGCTTGGACAGGGGGAATTGGGAGCAGTACTTC
CASSLDRGNWEQYF
>TRBV16|TRBJ2-5|14|NA|TRBD1
TGTGCCAGCAGCCAAGACAGGGAAAGGGAGACCCAGTACTTC
CASSQDRERETQYF
>TRBV7-2|TRBJ1-2|14|once|NA
TGTGCCAGCAGCTTATCGTCAGGGGTGGAAGGCTACACCTTC
CASSLSSGVEGYTF